This T cell receptor beta chain was sequenced in a study of T cell responses to AZD1222 COVID-19 vaccine. Study-wide results and limits: Receipt of two AZD1222 doses was followed by a rise in Spike-specific TCR breadth and depth.

Pooled in the analysis were second doses at about 4 or about 12 weeks. Profiled with immunoSEQ multiplex PCR; TCRdb holds only in-frame clones, not every one. The sample holds some 170,000 clones, 94% seen once. On this clone itself: Its target is not known.

Specimen: peripheral blood, collected 28 days after the second AZD1222 dose. This receptor was taken from an adult who received the AZD1222 COVID-19 vaccine.

CDR3 coding DNA: TGTGCCACCAGTGATCCCGGGACTAGCGGGAGGGCAAACACCGGGGAGCTGTTTTTT. Amino acids: CATSDPGTSGRANTGELFF. The chain recombines TRBV24-1 with TRBJ2-2; 16 bases fit TRBD2. The V segment lost 3 bases and the J segment 2 bases; nucleotides outside the gene matches: 5. The CDR3 is made up of 19 amino acids. Looked up from germline, CDR1 is KGHDR and CDR2 is SFDVKD.